The clone carrying this T cell receptor beta chain was found a few times. Its antigen is unknown. The junction and the germline gene differ at one end; a read error may be behind it. This CDR3 spans 17 amino acids. Germline V CDR1 and CDR2: SNHLY, FYNNEI. This record comes from a study of early T cells in non-severe SARS-CoV-2 infection. Study overall: The study sequenced bulk RNA from unsorted whole blood, with chains unpaired. General observations from the study: VDJdb matching skewed toward anti-spike CD8 responses, missing private and CD4 specificities.

MiXCR, run by TCRdb on the 5' RACE reads, gives a single entry per CDR3 protein. The profile covers about 26,000 distinct CDR3 sequences, with roughly 4.4% appearing a single time and 9.5% to 12% taken by the ten largest. This receptor was identified in an adult who was a healthcare worker with PCR-confirmed SARS-CoV-2 infection or an uninfected control (not recorded which). The specimen sequenced was whole blood. The gene calls are TRBV2 and TRBJ2-3, with TRBD1 as a possible D gene (6 bases). CDR3 bases: TGTGCCAGCAGGGAAGACAGGAGGATCCGAAGCACAGATACGCAGTATTTT. As protein: CASREDRRIRSTDTQYF.